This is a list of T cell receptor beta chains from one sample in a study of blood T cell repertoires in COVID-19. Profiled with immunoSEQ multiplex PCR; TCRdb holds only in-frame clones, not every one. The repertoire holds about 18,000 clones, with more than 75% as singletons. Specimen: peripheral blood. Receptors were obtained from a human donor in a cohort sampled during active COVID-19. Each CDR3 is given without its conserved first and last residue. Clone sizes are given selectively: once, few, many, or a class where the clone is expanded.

CDR3: ASRQGQETQY
size: NA
J: TRBJ2-5
V: TRBV5-1

CDR3: ASSRTSGALYNEQF
size: NA
J: TRBJ2-1
V: TRBV4-2

CDR3: ASSLAGPQETQY
size: NA
J: TRBJ2-5
V: TRBV19

CDR3: ASTSLQGLGYT
size: NA
J: TRBJ1-2
V: TRBV7-6

CDR3: ASSLVAGGPQETQY
size: NA
J: TRBJ2-5
V: TRBV7-2

CDR3: ASSLRGFTDTQY
size: NA
J: TRBJ2-3
V: TRBV7-2

CDR3: ASSSFGRGLVEQF
size: few
J: TRBJ2-1
V: TRBV7-9

CDR3: ASSRAGGTDTQY
size: once
J: TRBJ2-3
V: TRBV7-3

CDR3: ASSSTTGDAEAF
size: NA
J: TRBJ1-1
V: TRBV28

CDR3: ASSDPGTATYEQY
size: NA
J: TRBJ2-7
V: TRBV6-1

CDR3: ASRNAVTRSYEQY
size: NA
J: TRBJ2-7
V: TRBV5-1

CDR3: ASSPGTQSYEQY
size: NA
J: TRBJ2-7
V: TRBV19

CDR3: ASSQMGGLAGSYNEQF
size: NA
J: TRBJ2-1
V: TRBV3-1/TRBV3-2

CDR3: ASNLAGSGLGELF
size: NA
J: TRBJ2-2
V: TRBV19

CDR3: ASSHGDRLY
size: NA
J: TRBJ1-3
V: TRBV23-1

CDR3: ASSPGTPLYEQY
size: few
J: TRBJ2-7
V: TRBV9

CDR3: ASSVQPPTGLNTGELF
size: NA
J: TRBJ2-2
V: TRBV2

CDR3: ASTNSGVPGNTIY
size: NA
J: TRBJ1-3
V: TRBV6-5

CDR3: ASSYGTALGYT
size: NA
J: TRBJ1-2
V: TRBV3-1/TRBV3-2

CDR3: ASIQDISYNSPLH
size: NA
J: TRBJ1-6
V: TRBV19

CDR3: ASSFRGQVAYEQY
size: NA
J: TRBJ2-7
V: TRBV13

CDR3: ASSVCRDRTYEQY
size: NA
J: TRBJ2-7
V: TRBV6-4

CDR3: ASSQGASSSGANVLT
size: NA
J: TRBJ2-6
V: TRBV4-3

CDR3: ASTDRRGLSTEAF
size: NA
J: TRBJ1-1
V: TRBV3-1/TRBV3-2

CDR3: AISVAGQGSYEQY
size: NA
J: TRBJ2-7
V: TRBV10-3

CDR3: ASSSRGVRGGYT
size: NA
J: TRBJ1-2
V: TRBV27

CDR3: ASSKTGSNQPQH
size: NA
J: TRBJ1-5
V: TRBV19

CDR3: ASSSPTGGFQPQH
size: few
J: TRBJ1-5
V: TRBV28

CDR3: ASSLEQANSPLH
size: few
J: TRBJ1-6
V: TRBV27

CDR3: ASSSDRVWQPQH
size: NA
J: TRBJ1-5
V: TRBV6-6

CDR3: SASAQENTIY
size: NA
J: TRBJ1-3
V: TRBV20-1

CDR3: ASSVDSFMNTEAF
size: NA
J: TRBJ1-1
V: TRBV9

CDR3: ASSVGGQGIKQF
size: NA
J: TRBJ2-1
V: TRBV5-6

CDR3: AWTNGGNTEAF
size: NA
J: TRBJ1-1
V: TRBV30

CDR3: ASSEGGRRVNTEAF
size: NA
J: TRBJ1-1
V: TRBV2

CDR3: SAKDKYNSPLH
size: NA
J: TRBJ1-6
V: TRBV29-1

CDR3: ASRAGARNQPQH
size: NA
J: TRBJ1-5
V: TRBV28

CDR3: ASSENGGSPLH
size: NA
J: TRBJ1-6
V: TRBV10-2

CDR3: ASQLTGGGEKLF
size: NA
J: TRBJ1-4
V: TRBV5-5

CDR3: ASSLVLAGVSEQF
size: NA
J: TRBJ2-1
V: TRBV7-3

CDR3: ASSRGDREYEKLF
size: NA
J: TRBJ1-4
V: TRBV5-4

CDR3: ASSFSSSGANVLT
size: NA
J: TRBJ2-6
V: TRBV5-6

CDR3: ASSHALPPQETQY
size: NA
J: TRBJ2-5
V: TRBV3-1/TRBV3-2

CDR3: ASRGQGYNSPLH
size: few
J: TRBJ1-6
V: TRBV6-5

CDR3: SVSGEVRDTQY
size: NA
J: TRBJ2-3
V: TRBV29-1

CDR3: ASTPSMGAEQY
size: NA
J: TRBJ2-7
V: TRBV6-5

CDR3: AISTSGSVHEQY
size: NA
J: TRBJ2-7
V: TRBV10-3

CDR3: ASSPTSGGFDNEQF
size: few
J: TRBJ2-1
V: TRBV3-1/TRBV3-2

CDR3: ASSFGGRDQPQH
size: NA
J: TRBJ1-5
V: TRBV5-1

CDR3: ASSLGTGNQPQH
size: NA
J: TRBJ1-5
V: TRBV11-2

CDR3: ASSQGSLAGGETQY
size: NA
J: TRBJ2-5
V: TRBV3-1/TRBV3-2

CDR3: ASSGETGFGETQY
size: NA
J: TRBJ2-5
V: TRBV19

CDR3: ASSRAGTDTQY
size: NA
J: TRBJ2-3
V: TRBV25-1

CDR3: ASSQSRTGLNGPVEETQY
size: NA
J: TRBJ2-5
V: TRBV23-1

CDR3: ASSLQGGNQPQH
size: NA
J: TRBJ1-5
V: TRBV7-8